The TCR beta chain described here comes from a study of patients and donors after allogeneic stem cell transplantation. TCRdb reprocessed the RT-PCR reads with MiXCR, giving one entry per CDR3 protein. The sample includes about a million distinct CDR3 sequences, about a sixth of them seen just once. From germline, CDR1 is SGHTA and CDR2 FQGNSA. This CDR3 contains 12 residues. V was pared by 7 bases and J by 6 bases, with 13 bases between. This receptor was taken from a human donor who was either an allogeneic HSCT recipient or a stem cell or donor lymphocyte infusion donor (not recorded which). It is not recorded whose cells these are; they may come from a transplant donor. This sequence joins TRBV7-2 and TRBJ2-7; D unclear. Material for sequencing was blood, either unsorted or a sorted T cell fraction (not recorded which). CDR3 sequence reads: CASTSLPLEQYF. DNA for the CDR3: TGTGCCAGCACCTCGTTACCGCTCGAGCAGTACTTC.